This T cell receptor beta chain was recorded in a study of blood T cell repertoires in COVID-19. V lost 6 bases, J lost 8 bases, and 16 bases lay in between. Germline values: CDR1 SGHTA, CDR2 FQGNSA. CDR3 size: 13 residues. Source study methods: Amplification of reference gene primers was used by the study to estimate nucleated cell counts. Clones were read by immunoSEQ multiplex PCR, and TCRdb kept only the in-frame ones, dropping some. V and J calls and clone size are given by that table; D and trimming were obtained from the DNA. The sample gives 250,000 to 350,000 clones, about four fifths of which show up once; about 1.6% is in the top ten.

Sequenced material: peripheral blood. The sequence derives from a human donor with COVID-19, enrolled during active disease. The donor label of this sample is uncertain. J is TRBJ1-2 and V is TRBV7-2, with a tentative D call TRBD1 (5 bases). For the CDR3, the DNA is TGTGCCAGCAGACAACCGGGCCCAGGGGGCTACACCTTC. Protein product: CASRQPGPGGYTF. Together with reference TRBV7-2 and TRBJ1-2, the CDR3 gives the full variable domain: GAGVSQSPSNKVTEKGKDVELRCDPISGHTALYWYRQSLGQGLEFLIYFQGNSAPDKSGLPSDRFSAERTGGSVSTLTIQRTQQEDSAVYLCASRQPGPGGYTFGSGTRLTVV.